The 24 T cell receptor beta chains presented below share a single source sample, sequenced in a study of beta chain features in type 1 diabetes. No antigen has been identified for these receptors. TCRB transcripts that were expressed got sequenced, as all of the isolated RNA had been reverse transcribed. Produced via immunoSEQ multiplex PCR; TCRdb's table is partial and in-frame only. The sample contains 200,000 to 300,000 clones, about 14% of which appear only once. Study observations and caveats: Researchers report that Type 1 diabetes patients had moderately but significantly shorter TCRB CDR3s across all four CD4+ subsets.

The specimen sequenced was naive CD4+ T cells from blood. These receptors were taken from a man aged 30 to 45 with type 1 diabetes.

This clone was detected only a few times. The chain uses TRBV4-1 and TRBJ1-1; TRBD1 agrees at 9 bases. The J segment lost 5 bases and the V segment lost 0 bases, leaving 13 bases of the junction unmatched. Germline lookup yields CDR1 MGHRA and CDR2 YSYEKL. The CDR3 runs to 18 residues. CDR3 protein: CASSQDPTGTGSLTEAFF. CDR3 DNA sequence: TGCGCCAGCAGCCAAGATCCTACAGGGACAGGGTCTTTGACTGAAGCTTTCTTT.

The chain recombines TRBV19 with TRBJ2-6; 7 bases fit TRBD1. The germline V gene has CDR1 LNHDA and CDR2 SQIVND (reference sequence). The V gene end was trimmed by 7 bases and the J gene end by 0 bases; junction bases not matched to a gene: 6. The CDR3 spans 16 residues. The CDR3 loop is CASTPDRISGANVLTF. The CDR3 DNA reads as TGTGCCAGTACCCCGGACAGGATCTCTGGGGCCAACGTCCTGACTTTC.

The chain combines TRBV6-5 with TRBJ1-2, with 9 bases matching TRBD1. After removal of 2 bases from V and 3 bases from J, the junction contained 4 bases not matched to a gene. The CDR3 has 15 residues. Germline loops: CDR1 MNHEY, CDR2 SVGAGI. CDR3 loop: CASSYPGQGYYGYTF. The DNA of the CDR3 is TGTGCCAGCAGTTACCCGGGACAGGGATACTATGGCTACACCTTC.

On this clone itself: The sample holds other DNA sequences that translate to the same CDR3. The J gene is TRBJ2-7, the V gene TRBV18; weak D call: TRBD1 (6 bases). V shed 6 bases and J shed 1 base, with 10 bases lying between them. Germline CDR1 reads KGHSH; CDR2 reads LQKENI. This CDR3 spans 13 amino acids. The CDR3, as DNA: TGTGCCAGCTCCCCTACAGGGTCCTACGAGCAGTACTTC. It translates to CASSPTGSYEQYF.

The V and J genes are TRBV2 and TRBJ2-1, with TRBD2 matching over 9 bases. Losses at the gene ends were 5 bases for V and 2 bases for J; bases not matched to a gene: 4. CDR3 length: 15 amino acids. Germline-derived CDR1 and CDR2 are SNHLY and FYNNEI. This CDR3 reads CASSPSSGTYNEQFF. DNA of the CDR3: TGTGCCAGCAGTCCATCTAGCGGGACCTACAATGAGCAGTTCTTC.

The chain combines TRBV6-5 with TRBJ1-2; weak D call: TRBD1 (5 bases). The germline V gene encodes CDR1 MNHEY and CDR2 SVGAGI. The CDR3 loop spans 14 amino acids. Trimming shortened V by 1 base and J by 8 bases, and 14 bases separated the two germline ends. The CDR3 DNA follows: TGTGCCAGCAGTTACTATCAGGACATGGGGGGCTACACCTTC. Protein product: CASSYYQDMGGYTF.

This clone was picked up a small number of times. This sample also contains other DNA sequences that code for the same CDR3. The chain employs TRBV5-1 and TRBJ1-5, with TRBD1 matching 8 bases. CDR1 and CDR2 (germline): SGHRS, YFSETQ. With V trimmed by 0 bases and J by 6 bases, 2 bases remained unmatched. This CDR3 region has 14 residues. The CDR3 DNA follows: TGCGCCAGCAGCTTGGCAGGGGGCGGTCAGCCCCAGCATTTT. Translated: CASSLAGGGQPQHF.

A few counts support this clone. The chain joins TRBV5-1 to TRBJ2-1, with a tentative D call TRBD2 (6 bases). The CDR3 loop spans 15 amino acids. V was cut by 4 bases and J by 0 bases, with 11 bases left in between. CDR1 SGHRS and CDR2 YFSETQ come from the germline V gene. CDR3 sequence: CASSPTTSSYNEQFF. The CDR3 DNA is TGCGCCAGCAGCCCAACGACTAGCTCCTACAATGAGCAGTTCTTC.

This clone was counted between two and nine times. At the DNA level, this CDR3 is encoded by other sequences in the same sample as well. The gene calls are TRBV5-1 and TRBJ2-2; TRBD1 matches at 7 bases. In germline, CDR1 is SGHRS, CDR2 YFSETQ. CDR3 length: 15 residues. The junction had 3 bases not matched to a gene; V was cut back by 3 bases and J by 1 base. CDR3 in DNA: TGCGCCAGCAGCTCGGGACAGCTGAACACCGGGGAGCTGTTTTTT. It yields the protein CASSSGQLNTGELFF.

This clone was observed a handful of times. The V and J genes are TRBV5-1 and TRBJ2-5; 8 bases line up with TRBD1. From germline, CDR1 is SGHRS and CDR2 YFSETQ. V lost 0 bases and J lost 5; bases outside the gene matches: 3. The CDR3 consists of 14 residues. The CDR3, as DNA: TGCGCCAGCAGCTTGGGCCGACAGGGGGAGACCCAGTACTTC. It yields the protein CASSLGRQGETQYF.

The chain carries TRBV7-8 and TRBJ2-5; 9 bases align to TRBD1. V shed 5 bases and J 3 bases; nucleotides not matched to a gene: 4. The CDR3 sequence is 14 residues long. Germline V gives CDR1 SGHVS, CDR2 FQNEAQ. DNA for the CDR3: TGTGCCAGCAGCCGGAGGACAGGGGAAGAGACCCAGTACTTC. Translated: CASSRRTGEETQYF. Looking up the rest from reference TRBV7-8 and TRBJ2-5 gives the full variable domain: GAGVSQSPRYKVAKRGQDVALRCDPISGHVSLFWYQQALGQGPEFLTYFQNEAQLDKSGLPSDRFFAERPEGSVSTLKIQRTQQEDSAVYLCASSRRTGEETQYFGPGTRLLVL.

V and J are TRBV6-1 and TRBJ2-6; D gene unclear. Germline CDR1 MNHNS, CDR2 SASEGT. Trimming pared 10 bases from V and 3 bases from J, leaving 7 bases between. This CDR3 is 12 amino acids long. DNA for the CDR3: TGTGCCATCTCCAGTGGGGCCAACGTCCTGACTTTC. This sequence encodes CAISSGANVLTF.

This clone came up a few times. For the CDR3, the DNA is TGTGCCAGCAGTTCCTCCGGGACTGAAGCTTTCTTT. Translation gives CASSSSGTEAFF. The V gene is TRBV27, the J gene TRBJ1-1; D unresolved. V dropped 4 bases and J dropped 5 bases, with 8 bases sitting between them. Per the germline V gene, CDR1 is MNHEY and CDR2 is SMNVEV (reference sequence). The CDR3 has 12 residues.

The chain combines TRBV6-1 with TRBJ2-1, with 9 bases matching TRBD2. Germline CDR1 MNHNS, CDR2 SASEGT. Trimming cost V 2 bases and J 6 bases; bases outside gene matches: 5. CDR3 length: 15 amino acids. CDR3 DNA: TGTGCCAGCAGTGAAAGGGGACTAGCCCCCAATGAGCAGTTCTTC. Protein: CASSERGLAPNEQFF.

The rearrangement links TRBV7-8 to TRBJ1-5; weak D call: TRBD1 (5 bases). Trimming took 4 bases from V and 3 from J, leaving 7 bases between them. CDR1 SGHVS and CDR2 FQNEAQ come from the germline V gene. The CDR3 is 13 amino acids. CDR3 in amino acids: CASSSGVNQPQHF. In DNA form, the CDR3 reads TGTGCCAGCAGCTCGGGGGTCAATCAGCCCCAGCATTTT.

The chain joins TRBV5-6 to TRBJ2-1; 7 bases match TRBD2. The length of the CDR3 is 15 residues. After removal of 3 bases from V and 7 bases from J, the junction contained 10 bases not matched to a gene. Looked up from germline, CDR1 is SGHDT and CDR2 is YYEEEE. The CDR3 reads CASSWGLAVLNEQFF. The CDR3 DNA is TGTGCCAGCAGCTGGGGCCTAGCGGTCCTTAATGAGCAGTTCTTC.

This clone appeared a few times. The J gene is TRBJ1-1, the V gene TRBV9; D call uncertain. Germline V gene sequence: CDR1 SGDLS, CDR2 YYNGEE. Trimming left V 3 bases short and J 8 bases short, with 14 bases between. This CDR3 is built from 13 residues. This CDR3 is CASSARHGKEAFF. DNA for the CDR3: TGTGCCAGCAGCGCAAGACACGGAAAAGAAGCTTTCTTT.

This rearrangement joins TRBV18 to TRBJ1-1; 7 bases match TRBD1. The trim removed 6 bases at V and 5 bases at J, leaving 9 bases unmatched. CDR1 and CDR2 (germline): KGHSH, LQKENI. The CDR3 runs 14 residues. CDR3 sequence: CASSFGQGETEAFF. CDR3 DNA sequence: TGTGCCAGCTCCTTCGGGCAGGGGGAAACTGAAGCTTTCTTT. Together with reference TRBV18 and TRBJ1-1, the CDR3 gives the full variable domain: NAGVMQNPRHLVRRRGQEARLRCSPMKGHSHVYWYRQLPEEGLKFMVYLQKENIIDESGMPKERFSAEFPKEGPSILRIQQVVRGDSAAYFCASSFGQGETEAFFGQGTRLTVV.

The table lists this clone with a few counts. The V call is TRBV7-6, the J call TRBJ2-3, with 8 bases fitting TRBD2. Germline V gene lookup returns CDR1 SGHVS and CDR2 FNYEAQ. After removal of 5 bases from V and 0 bases from J, the junction contained 10 bases not matched to a gene. This CDR3 is built from 17 residues. The CDR3 here is CASSPRGSGASTDTQYF. DNA of the CDR3: TGTGCCAGCAGCCCTCGAGGTAGCGGGGCTAGCACAGATACGCAGTATTTT.

V gene TRBV7-9 combines with J gene TRBJ1-1; weak D call: TRBD1 (5 bases). CDR3 length equals 11 residues. V was pared by 5 bases and J by 7 bases, with 8 bases between. Germline CDR1 reads SEHNR; CDR2 reads FQNEAQ (reference sequence). CDR3 in DNA: TGTGCCAGCAGCCGGGGGGATGAAGCTTTCTTT. It encodes CASSRGDEAFF.

This clone was observed a handful of times. This chain uses TRBV5-4 with TRBJ2-1; D is possibly TRBD2 (5 bases). V dropped 4 bases and J dropped 10 bases, with 15 bases sitting between them. CDR3 length: 13 residues. The germline gives CDR1 SGHNT, CDR2 YYREEE (reference sequence). The CDR3 is CASSQAGGGEQFF. The CDR3 DNA reads as TGTGCCAGCAGCCAGGCAGGAGGCGGAGAGCAGTTCTTC.

This rearrangement joins TRBV6-5 to TRBJ2-3; the D is unclear. The CDR3 is 15 residues long. Trimming removed 6 bases at V and 1 base at J, with 14 bases between. CDR1 MNHEY and CDR2 SVGAGI come from the germline V gene. CDR3 sequence (DNA): TGTGCCAGCAGAATGGTCAGCGTGCGCACAGATACGCAGTATTTT. Its translation: CASRMVSVRTDTQYF.

V and J are TRBV25-1 and TRBJ2-2; D perhaps matches TRBD2 (5 bases). Germline CDR1 MGHDK, CDR2 SYGVNS. V was clipped by 5 bases and J by 4 bases, with 14 bases between them. The CDR3 contains 15 residues. The CDR3 protein is CASSFGEWGTGELFF. The CDR3 DNA sequence: TGTGCCAGCAGTTTCGGGGAGTGGGGCACCGGGGAGCTGTTTTTT. Full variable domain (rest looked up from reference TRBV25-1 and TRBJ2-2): EADIYQTPRYLVIGTGKKITLECSQTMGHDKMYWYQQDPGMELHLIHYSYGVNSTEKGDLSSESTVSRIRTEHFPLTLESARPSHTSQYLCASSFGEWGTGELFFGEGSRLTVL.

This clone was seen only a few times. The rearrangement uses TRBV28 and TRBJ2-7; D may be TRBD2 (6 bases). CDR1 is MDHEN and CDR2 is SYDVKM in the germline V gene. V gave up 10 bases and J gave up 6 bases, with 19 bases separating them. This CDR3 has 13 residues. The CDR3 sequence: CATYWAHGGEQYF. The CDR3 DNA follows: TGTGCCACCTATTGGGCCCACGGGGGCGAGCAGTACTTC.